This TCR beta chain was found in a study of cytomegalovirus exposure and HLA in healthy donors (dated by TCRdb to the late 2010s). General notes on the study: According to an earlier analysis of 587 of the donors, 150 million to 200 million T cells yielded some 110 million unique TCR beta sequences and about 300 Gb of sequence data. An early release that covered several hundred HLA-typed donors contained approximately 320 gigabases of sequencing data and 80 million or so unique TCR sequences. The genetic ancestry cluster associated with self-reported Caucasian donors included around 76% of the 350 to 500 genotyped donors. The study was designed to test whether signatures of past pathogen exposure could be identified by cataloging public T cell receptors. The study used immunosequencing to profile the T cell repertoires of 670 or so subjects and linked those repertoires to cytomegalovirus serostatus. Besides the first cohort of around 700 subjects, a separate validation cohort made up of over a hundred different subjects was used. High-throughput TCR immunosequencing, statistical association of individual TCRs with disease status, and machine learning were combined to predict cytomegalovirus infection status. A later analysis re-examined previously published TCR beta repertoires from more than 550 donors and added high-resolution HLA genotyping to investigate patterns of TCR occurrence. Rather than using new phenotypic data, the later analysis identified candidate immune exposures from TCR beta sequences and from how often those sequences occurred across donors. An earlier analysis of around 580 of the donors used high-throughput TCR beta sequencing to judge whether each TCR beta V gene segment behaved as functional or pseudogenic. Alongside the repertoire data, information on donor age, sex, ethnicity and CMV serostatus was compiled. In a later genetic analysis, genome-wide SNP genotypes for about 55% of the roughly 670 donors were used, and that subset was treated as a discovery cohort. All discovery cohort repertoires had been generated on a single sequencing platform. Class I and class II HLA loci were covered by the typing at four-digit resolution. Typing coverage differed by locus: A, B, C, DRB1 and DQB1 were typed in about 629-630 donors, DQA1 in approximately 520, DPA1 in approximately 610, and DPB1 in just under 480. Five DR-DQ haplotypes were treated as single units for association and clustering because of strong linkage in the cohort. On average, 235,054 unique TCR beta nucleotide sequences were sequenced per donor among 300 to 500 genotyped donors of the cohort, with around 19% of those sequences being non-productive.

The cohort consisted of some 730 healthy bone marrow donors. Cohort members were all nominally healthy when sampled, although unrecorded immune exposures were likely present. The donor was CMV seronegative and belonged to the group of 350 or so seronegative cohort members. A peripheral blood sample was collected from each donor, and TCR beta sequencing was performed on peripheral blood mononuclear cells. The Qiagen DNeasy Blood Extraction Kit was used to extract genomic DNA from the blood cell samples. The library was obtained by the immunoSEQ multiplex PCR assay. The multiplex PCR relied on a mix of 60 forward primers for TCR Vbeta segments and 13 reverse primers for TCR Jbeta segments. A multiplex PCR assay on genomic DNA amplified the CDR3 region of rearranged TCR beta genes. On the Illumina HiSeq System, the amplified TCR beta libraries were sequenced as 87-base-pair reads. In the authors' own workflow: A later analysis counted some 80 million unique TCR beta chains across the 550 to 700 repertoires, and around 12 million of these chains were shared by at least two donors. A nearest-neighbor algorithm error-corrected the raw reads and collapsed the reads into unique sequences, merging closely related sequences to remove PCR and sequencing errors. CDR3 sequences were aligned to IMGT reference sequences to assign V, D and J gene segments. For a sequence to be retained, at least a six-nucleotide match to both a V gene segment and a J gene segment was required. A rearrangement counted as productive if the CDR3 had no stop codons and remained in frame with V and J, and every other rearrangement counted as non-productive. CDR3 was defined according to IMGT convention as the region running from the second conserved V-encoded cysteine to the conserved J-encoded phenylalanine. Sequences without an unambiguous match to a single V gene segment were excluded from the earlier analysis of 450 to 650 of the donors. An earlier analysis of about 600 of the donors called V segments functional above 56.7% productive rearrangements and segregating when the between-donor standard deviation exceeded 5%. A statistical classification framework was built to diagnose cytomegalovirus status from the catalog of TCR beta chain sequences. A later analysis assigned V and J genes by comparing TCR nucleotide sequences with IMGT/GENE-DB human TR gene sequences. In a later analysis, CDR3 sequences and most-parsimonious VDJ recombination scenarios were assigned using the TCRdist pipeline. A later analysis defined each TCR beta chain by its CDR3 amino acid sequence plus V-gene family, and excluded reads lacking a unique V-gene family. As a way to deal with suspected cross-contamination and a sequencing artifact, a later analysis dropped 592 nucleotide sequences that were highly shared and had low generation probability. In a later analysis, a clonal expansion index was calculated for each public chain from normalized within-repertoire ranks of inferred template counts. In a later analysis, generation probabilities were computed using a VDJ recombination model fitted to out-of-frame rearrangements, and the results were checked against IGoR. A later analysis scored TCR-TCR, TCR-HLA and TCR-CMV co-occurrence with hypergeometric tests, applying a repertoire-size bias correction to TCR pairs. To estimate false discovery rates, a later analysis permuted the HLA or CMV assignments 20 times. A later analysis grouped co-occurring TCRs with DBSCAN, adding TCRdist sequence similarity when clustering within HLA-allele-positive subsets. Co-occurrence clustering excluded repertoires with fewer than 30,000 or more than 120,000 public chains, plus five with anomalous nucleotide sharing. Not all clones reach the TCRdb copy of this immuneACCESS table, which keeps in-frame sequences only. Checked studies attribute under half of the gap to unresolved V genes and leave the rest unexplained. V and J calls plus clone size are reproduced from that table; the DNA served to infer D and trimming. In this sample the table shows roughly 140,000 clones, 82% of which occur a single time. Jointly, the top ten make up less than 3% of the sample.

The research as a whole found: Three of the identified cytomegalovirus-associated TCR beta chains were confirmed in vitro to be specific for cytomegalovirus antigens. V-gene and J-gene trimming of TCR beta chains was associated with a missense DCLRE1C variant in a later genetic analysis, and the association was replicated in an independent cohort. Compared with equally common non-associated chains, HLA-associated TCR beta chains in a later analysis were more clonally expanded and had lower generation probabilities. The study listed approximately 150 TCR beta chains as associated with cytomegalovirus. About 17 rarely observed V segments, including chromosome 9 orphons, were excluded from the earlier analysis of 550 to 700 of the donors because counts were too low. Correlated functional status among segregating V segments might reflect linkage disequilibrium, but an unknown experimental factor could not be ruled out. In a later analysis, TCR association rates were found to vary across HLA loci, with the most associated TCRs seen for DRB1 alleles and the fewest for HLA-C alleles. In a later genetic analysis, fewer N-insertions in productive TCRs were reported among donors in an Asian-associated ancestry cluster than the roughly 700-donor mean. In a later analysis, 16,951 TCR beta sequences were associated with specific HLA alleles at a false discovery rate of 0.05. A further reported finding was that TCR beta sequences accurately predicted the HLA-A and HLA-B alleles for most subjects in the first cohort. A cluster of highly shared sequence variants was judged likely to represent a technical artifact of the sequencing pipeline. Because HLA typing was missing for some donors at each locus, association tests included only the typed subset. An earlier analysis of approximately 600 of the donors showed that most TCR beta V segments appeared in productive rearrangements either about 87% or about 30% of the time, which broadly matched IMGT annotations. The 87-base-pair reads could not distinguish some IMGT-functional V segments, including TRBV6-2 and TRBV6-3, so those segments were excluded. Only TCR beta chains were sequenced in this cohort, and the absence of alpha or paired-chain data limited detectable features. CMV serostatus was the only immune exposure information available for the cohort. In both the original and validation cohorts, the classifier was reported to diagnose cytomegalovirus status with high specificity and sensitivity. It was suggested by the authors that the approach could potentially be generalized to other disease states and immunological phenotypes. Assigning TCR associations to individual alleles was difficult when HLA alleles, especially DR and DQ, strongly co-occurred. Presence/absence analyses assumed roughly uniform sequencing depth across donors, an assumption that may not hold. Most CMV-associated TCR beta chains appeared to be HLA-restricted in a later analysis, and the HLA associations seemed to be driven largely by CMV exposure. Most TCR sequences were seen in very few donors, while some public TCRs were found in many individuals. Several of the top co-occurrence clusters appeared to be linked to parvovirus B19, influenza, CMV and Epstein-Barr virus, according to a later analysis.

A distance of 11 bases separates the germline ends of V and J, which lose 5 bases and 0 bases respectively. From cysteine to phenylalanine, the CDR3 is 15 amino acids long. Of the read, only the CDR3 DNA is kept; its 45 bases are in frame from base 1. The germline V gene specifies SGHTA as CDR1 and FQGTGA as CDR2. Concerning this clone: Its cognate antigen has yet to be identified. Base qualities are not provided; no much larger clone lies one nucleotide away.

The chain is encoded by TRBV7-3 joined to TRBJ1-3; no D gene can be assigned with confidence. The TCR originated in a male donor in good health and CMV-seronegative. Sequenced: PBMCs. The CDR3 has the sequence CASSPEASSGNTIYF. The DNA sequence follows: TGTGCCAGCAGCCCGGAGGCCTCCTCTGGAAACACCATATATTTT.